Each of the 11 T cell receptor beta chains below was sequenced from the same sample in a study of cytomegalovirus exposure and HLA in healthy donors (dated by TCRdb to the late 2010s). The library was obtained by the immunoSEQ multiplex PCR assay. For the multiplex PCR, a mixture combining 60 forward primers for TCR Vbeta segments and 13 reverse primers for TCR Jbeta segments was used. Here the immuneACCESS table is served through TCRdb, limited to in-frame sequences with V and J called. Missing clones are a known gap in these copies; in checked studies unresolved V genes cover under half, and the rest lacks a known reason. The sample contains about 150,000 clones, 77% of them found a single time. The top ten clones comprise 2% of the sample. Source material: PBMCs. The receptors here all came from a man aged 25 to 45 in good health and CMV-seronegative.

The chain links TRBV19 to TRBJ2-2, with D unresolved. The CDR3 is made up of 12 amino acids. CDR1 and CDR2 (germline): LNHDA, SQIVND (reference sequence). V lost 10 bases and J lost 0, with 6 bases in between. The CDR3 sequence is CATSANTGELFF. CDR3 nucleotides: TGTGCCACGAGCGCGAACACCGGGGAGCTGTTTTTT.

This clone was found a few times. V is TRBV6-5 and J is TRBJ1-2, with TRBD1 matching 8 bases. The CDR3 consists of 13 residues. V shed 6 bases and J 2 bases; nucleotides not matched to a gene: 2. The V gene's germline CDR1 is MNHEY and CDR2 SVGAGI. The CDR3 sequence: CASRGQGNYGYTF. The CDR3 DNA is TGTGCCAGCAGAGGACAGGGCAACTATGGCTACACCTTC.

The rearrangement joins TRBV9 to TRBJ2-2; D remains unclear. Between the trimmed V and J ends, which lost 1 base and 3 bases, there was a span of 4 bases. This CDR3 contains 13 residues. The germline V gene encodes CDR1 SGDLS and CDR2 YYNGEE. The CDR3: CASSVSDTGELFF. CDR3 bases: TGTGCCAGCAGCGTATCAGACACCGGGGAGCTGTTTTTT.

CDR3 sequence: CASSSETGWYNQPQHF. CDR3 coding DNA: TGTGCCAGCAGTTCCGAGACAGGTTGGTACAATCAGCCCCAGCATTTT. The V and J genes are TRBV28 and TRBJ1-5; TRBD1 is a possible D gene (6 bases). Trimming cost V 4 bases and J 3 bases, with 16 bases left between them. The CDR3 runs 16 residues. Germline V gene sequence: CDR1 MDHEN, CDR2 SYDVKM.

J is TRBJ2-7 and V is TRBV15; maybe TRBD1 (5 bases). Between the trimmed V and J ends, which lost 4 bases and 0 bases, there was a span of 13 bases. The germline CDR1 and CDR2 sequences are LNHNV and YYDKDF (reference sequence). The CDR3 runs to 15 residues. CDR3 coding DNA: TGTGCCACCAGCACCAGACAGTTGCCCTCCTACGAGCAGTACTTC. Translating gives CATSTRQLPSYEQYF.

The genes are TRBV28 and TRBJ2-3; TRBD1 matches at 7 bases. This CDR3 spans 11 amino acids. Germline V gives CDR1 MDHEN, CDR2 SYDVKM. Trimming took 5 bases from V and 9 from J; bases not matched to a gene: 2. The CDR3 here is CASSDRDTQYF. The CDR3 bases are TGTGCCAGCAGTGACAGGGACACGCAGTATTTT.

The chain has TRBV2 and TRBJ2-7; TRBD2 matches 9 bases. The junction had 12 bases not matched to a gene; V was cut back by 11 bases and J by 1 base. The CDR3 loop spans 15 amino acids. Germline V gene data show CDR1 as SNHLY and CDR2 as FYNNEI. The CDR3 loop reads CAGAGGAGSSYEQYF. The CDR3 DNA sequence: TGTGCCGGAGCGGGGGGTGCGGGTAGTTCCTACGAGCAGTACTTC.

This clone was picked up a small number of times. The chain recombines TRBV7-3 with TRBJ2-6; 8 bases align to TRBD1. V was clipped by 4 bases and J by 4 bases; unmatched bases: 12. The CDR3 has 18 residues. Germline V CDR1 and CDR2: SGHTA, FQGTGA. The CDR3 bases are TGTGCCAGCAGCTCGACCGGACAGGGCCGCCGAGGGGCCAACGTCCTGACTTTC. This encodes CASSSTGQGRRGANVLTF.

This clone was counted a single time. J is TRBJ2-1 and V is TRBV28, with 8 bases lining up with TRBD2. Germline loops: CDR1 MDHEN, CDR2 SYDVKM. The CDR3 totals 13 residues. The trim removed 10 bases at V and 4 bases at J, leaving 6 bases unmatched. CDR3: CATGTRSYNEQFF. CDR3 bases: TGTGCCACCGGGACTAGGAGTTACAATGAGCAGTTCTTC.

This chain connects TRBV9 to TRBJ2-7; 11 bases align to TRBD2. This CDR3 has 15 amino acids. Germline CDR1 and CDR2: SGDLS and YYNGEE. V shed 3 bases, J shed 3 bases, and the junction held 5 bases outside the gene matches. CDR3 sequence reads: CASSAQLAGVYEQYF. The CDR3, as DNA: TGTGCCAGCAGCGCTCAACTAGCGGGGGTCTACGAGCAGTACTTC. The full variable domain, with the rest looked up from reference TRBV9 and TRBJ2-7, is DSGVTQTPKHLITATGQRVTLRCSPRSGDLSVYWYQQSLDQGLQFLIQYYNGEERAKGNILERFSAQQFPDLHSELNLSSLELGDSALYFCASSAQLAGVYEQYFGPGTRLTVT.

The V gene is TRBV19, the J gene TRBJ1-1; TRBD1 matches 7 bases. The CDR3 sequence is 13 residues long. Unmatched junction bases numbered 5, after V lost 5 bases and J lost 5 bases. CDR1 and CDR2 (germline): LNHDA, SQIVND (reference sequence). Here the CDR3 DNA reads TGTGCCAGTAGTCGGGACAGTTGGACTGAAGCTTTCTTT. This gives the protein CASSRDSWTEAFF.